Below, 27 T cell receptor beta chains from the same sample are listed, as sequenced in a study of T-cell memory formation after mild COVID-19. A single record per CDR3 protein comes from TCRdb applying MiXCR to the 5' RACE reads. The repertoire has about 390,000 distinct CDR3 sequences, 15% to 20% of them found once; the top ten carry 20% to 25%. Source material: PBMCs or a T cell subset sorted from them (not recorded which). Receptors originate from a man between 18 and 35 years old who had mild COVID-19 (a few samples of this study predate the infection). Cell type and time point are not known.

This chain connects TRBV14 to TRBJ2-5; D remains ambiguous. Germline V lookup: CDR1 SGHDN, CDR2 FVKESK. Trimming cost V 3 bases and J 4 bases, with 9 bases left between them. There are 13 residues in the CDR3. The CDR3 DNA is TGTGCCAGCAGCCACAGGCTGGGAGAGACCCAGTACTTC. Its protein product is CASSHRLGETQYF.

CDR3 coding DNA: TGTGCCAGCAGTGCCCAGGGGGATACGCAGTATTTT. Translating it yields CASSAQGDTQYF. This sequence joins TRBV25-1 and TRBJ2-3, with D maybe TRBD1 (6 bases). The CDR3 consists of 12 residues. Germline V gene data show CDR1 as MGHDK and CDR2 as SYGVNS. V was pared by 4 bases and J by 6 bases, with 8 bases between.

This clonotype has just a few counts. The rearrangement joins TRBV15 to TRBJ2-3; D is possibly TRBD2 (7 bases). The CDR3 length is 16 residues. Germline V gives CDR1 LNHNV, CDR2 YYDKDF (reference sequence). The V end lost 6 bases, the J end lost 3 bases, and 19 bases lay between the germline ends. The CDR3 nucleotides are TGTGCCACCAGTTGGCGGGGCGGGGGCCCTACAGATACGCAGTATTTT. This translates into CATSWRGGGPTDTQYF.

At least ten counts were recorded for this clonotype. The junction differs from germline at one of its ends, possibly a read error. The CDR3 nucleotides read TGCGCCAGCAGCCAAGGAGGGACCGGGGAGCTGTTTTTT. Its translation is CASSQGGTGELFF. The rearrangement links TRBV4-2 to TRBJ2-2; possible D gene TRBD2, 6 bases. The CDR3 is 13 residues long. From germline, CDR1 is LGHNA and CDR2 YNFKEQ.

In this sample, this clonotype turned up many times. The V call is TRBV4-3, the J call TRBJ2-5; tentatively, D is TRBD1 or TRBD2 (6 bases each). V dropped 2 bases and J dropped 7 bases, with 11 bases sitting between them. CDR3 size: 13 residues. Germline V gives CDR1 LGHNA, CDR2 YSLEER. CDR3: CASSQIRGGTQYF. CDR3 coding DNA: TGCGCCAGCAGCCAAATCAGGGGAGGGACCCAGTACTTC.

This clonotype occurred a few times. V usage is TRBV5-8 and J usage is TRBJ1-4; 11 nucleotides line up with TRBD1. This CDR3 spans 15 amino acids. CDR1 SGHTS and CDR2 YDEGEE come from the germline V gene. Germline trimming cut 1 base from V and 7 bases from J; bases unmatched to any gene: 3. DNA for the CDR3: TGTGCCAGCAGCTTGACCGGGACAGGGGGTGAAAAACTGTTTTTT. Its translation: CASSLTGTGGEKLFF.

This clonotype was picked up many times. The chain combines TRBV29-1 with TRBJ1-1, with D uncertain. The germline V and J ends were trimmed by 4 bases and 1 base, with 4 bases remaining between them. Germline CDR1 SQVTM, CDR2 ANQGSEA. The CDR3 loop spans 11 amino acids. The CDR3 here is CSVARNTEAFF. The CDR3 DNA sequence: TGCAGCGTTGCAAGGAACACTGAAGCTTTCTTT. Together with reference TRBV29-1 and TRBJ1-1, the CDR3 gives the full variable domain: SAVISQKPSRDICQRGTSLTIQCQVDSQVTMMFWYRQQPGQSLTLIATANQGSEATYESGFVIDKFPISRPNLTFSTLTVSNMSPEDSSIYLCSVARNTEAFFGQGTRLTVV.

There are a few counts of this clonotype. This rearrangement joins TRBV4-1 to TRBJ2-3; weak D call: TRBD2 (5 bases). This CDR3 comprises 16 residues. The germline V gene encodes CDR1 MGHRA and CDR2 YSYEKL. Trimming stripped 1 base from V and 2 bases from J, with 13 bases between. The CDR3, as DNA: TGCGCCAGCAGCCAAGTTACGGGGAGAGTCACAGATACGCAGTATTTT. It is translated as CASSQVTGRVTDTQYF.

The rearrangement links TRBV10-3 to TRBJ2-6, with unresolved D. The CDR3 sequence is 14 residues long. CDR1 and CDR2 from the germline V gene are ENHRY and SYGVKD. V lost 4 bases and J 0 bases, leaving 4 bases between the germline ends. The CDR3 spells CAISASSGANVLTF. The DNA of the CDR3 is TGTGCCATCAGTGCTAGCTCTGGGGCCAACGTCCTGACTTTC.

This clonotype was detected many times. Relative to the germline gene, one junction end is altered; a read error may explain this. The chain joins TRBV29-1 to TRBJ2-3; D tentatively reads TRBD1 or TRBD2 (6 bases each). The CDR3 is made up of 13 amino acids. From germline, CDR1 is SQVTM and CDR2 ANQGSEA. The DNA for the CDR3 is TGCAGCTTTGACGGGGGCTACACAGATACGCAGTATTTT. Protein sequence: CSFDGGYTDTQYF.

A few counts support this clonotype. The rearrangement links TRBV27 to TRBJ2-3, with 9 bases aligning to TRBD1. The CDR3 is made up of 15 amino acids. Germline CDR1 is MNHEY and CDR2 is SMNVEV (reference sequence). Trimming at V came to 8 bases and at J to 6 bases, leaving 12 bases not matched to a gene. DNA of the CDR3: TGTGCCAGCGGGGGGACAGGGCGCGCAGGGGATACGCAGTATTTT. It yields the protein CASGGTGRAGDTQYF.

This clonotype was recorded a few times. J is TRBJ1-4 and V is TRBV5-5; D is possibly TRBD1 (6 bases). V was clipped by 6 bases and J by 3 bases, with 9 bases between them. The CDR3 is made up of 13 amino acids. The germline CDR1 and CDR2 sequences are SGHKS and YYEKEE (reference sequence). For the CDR3, the DNA is TGTGCCAGCACCCGGACAGCTAATGAAAAACTGTTTTTT. Protein product: CASTRTANEKLFF.

This chain uses TRBV4-1 with TRBJ2-2, with TRBD1 matching over 8 bases. The germline V gene encodes CDR1 MGHRA and CDR2 YSYEKL. With 7 bases clipped from V and 1 base from J, the junction kept 8 bases outside the gene matches. CDR3 size: 16 residues. CDR3 bases: TGCGCCAGCACCCTGGGACAGGCGATGAACACCGGGGAGCTGTTTTTT. It yields the protein CASTLGQAMNTGELFF.

Only a few counts were recorded for this clonotype. This chain uses TRBV7-2 with TRBJ2-4; unclear D gene. CDR3 length equals 13 residues. The germline CDR1 and CDR2 sequences are SGHTA and FQGNSA. Trimming shortened V by 1 base and J by 8 bases, and 9 bases separated the two germline ends. The DNA for the CDR3 is TGTGCCAGCAGCTTAGGAGCTGGGGACATTCAGTACTTC. Translating gives CASSLGAGDIQYF.

The sample holds a few counts of this clonotype. This chain connects TRBV5-1 to TRBJ2-5; TRBD1 agrees at 7 bases. Germline V gene data show CDR1 as SGHRS and CDR2 as YFSETQ. Trimming at V came to 1 base and at J to 1 base, leaving 4 bases not matched to a gene. The CDR3 has 15 residues. CDR3 protein: CASSLITGVQETQYF. The DNA of the CDR3 is TGCGCCAGCAGCTTGATCACAGGGGTCCAAGAGACCCAGTACTTC. Drawing the rest from reference TRBV5-1 and TRBJ2-5, the complete variable domain is KAGVTQTPRYLIKTRGQQVTLSCSPISGHRSVSWYQQTPGQGLQFLFEYFSETQRNKGNFPGRFSGRQFSNSRSEMNVSTLELGDSALYLCASSLITGVQETQYFGPGTRLLVL.

Only a few counts were recorded for this clonotype. The CDR3, as DNA: TGTGCCAGCAGCTCAACACTTTTAGAACGGCGATTCTTC. It yields the protein CASSSTLLERRFF. The genes are TRBV7-3 and TRBJ2-1; D is ambiguous. Trimming took off 4 bases at V and 16 bases at J, with 20 bases between the two ends. CDR1 is SGHTA and CDR2 is FQGTGA in the germline V gene. There are 13 residues in the CDR3.

This clonotype was counted ten times or more. The V gene is TRBV28, the J gene TRBJ2-7, with TRBD1 matching over 8 bases. V trimming: 6 bases; J trimming: 1 base; junction bases outside the gene matches: 2. The germline CDR1 and CDR2 sequences are MDHEN and SYDVKM. The CDR3 sequence is 13 residues long. The chain's CDR3 is CASRGQDSYEQYF. CDR3 DNA: TGTGCCAGCAGGGGACAGGATTCCTACGAGCAGTACTTC.

This clonotype was detected only a few times. This sequence joins TRBV12-3 or TRBV12-4 and TRBJ2-1; 9 bases are shared with TRBD2. The CDR3 consists of 13 residues. The trim removed 6 bases at V and 9 bases at J, leaving 6 bases unmatched. Here the CDR3 DNA reads TGTGCCAGCAGCGGCGGGGGGGCGGTTGAGCAGTTCTTC. This encodes CASSGGGAVEQFF.

The rearrangement uses TRBV5-1 and TRBJ1-2, with D hard to call. The germline V gene has CDR1 SGHRS and CDR2 YFSETQ. Trimming stripped 0 bases from V and 0 bases from J, with 9 bases between. This CDR3 is built from 15 residues. DNA of the CDR3: TGCGCCAGCAGCTTGGTGGGGAACACTAACTATGGCTACACCTTC. Translation gives CASSLVGNTNYGYTF.

The CDR3 spells CASSMYREQPQHF. CDR3 bases: TGCGCCAGCAGCATGTACAGGGAGCAGCCCCAGCATTTT. This chain links TRBV4-1 with TRBJ1-5; possible D gene TRBD1, 6 bases. V gave up 5 bases and J gave up 7 bases, with 12 bases separating them. CDR1 MGHRA and CDR2 YSYEKL come from the germline V gene. CDR3 size: 13 residues.

The chain is built from TRBV6-6 and TRBJ1-2; D perhaps matches TRBD1 (5 bases). This CDR3 is built from 13 residues. Germline V gene sequence: CDR1 MNHNY, CDR2 SVGAGI (reference sequence). Trimming removed 7 bases at V and 2 bases at J, with 11 bases between. CDR3 nucleotide sequence: TGTGCCAGCACTTGGGGGGGGAACTATGGCTACACCTTC. Translated: CASTWGGNYGYTF.

The genes are TRBV5-1 and TRBJ2-1; D is undetermined. This CDR3 spans 14 amino acids. Germline V CDR1 and CDR2: SGHRS, YFSETQ. The V and J ends lost 5 bases and 5 bases respectively, with 14 bases between them. The CDR3 protein is CASRSSQVDNEQFF. CDR3 bases: TGCGCCAGCAGGAGTTCCCAGGTCGACAATGAGCAGTTCTTC.

This clonotype has at least ten counts. This chain joins TRBV5-1 and TRBJ2-3; D call uncertain. Per germline, CDR1 SGHRS and CDR2 YFSETQ. V shed 4 bases and J shed 4 bases, with 10 bases lying between them. The CDR3 consists of 13 residues. The CDR3: CASSPGPADTQYF. DNA of the CDR3: TGCGCCAGCAGCCCCGGTCCGGCAGATACGCAGTATTTT.

This clonotype has a handful of counts. This chain links TRBV5-1 with TRBJ2-3, with D possibly matching TRBD1 (8 bases). Germline lookup yields CDR1 SGHRS and CDR2 YFSETQ. V was shortened by 0 bases and J by 4 bases, with 12 bases between the two germline ends. The CDR3 is made up of 15 amino acids. DNA for the CDR3: TGCGCCAGCAGCTTGGGACAGGGGAGGGCAGATACGCAGTATTTT. It encodes CASSLGQGRADTQYF.

The J gene is TRBJ1-5, the V gene TRBV5-1, with D possibly TRBD1 on 5 matching bases. Trimming took 3 bases from V and 6 from J, leaving 16 bases between them. Germline-derived CDR1 and CDR2 are SGHRS and YFSETQ. The CDR3 is 15 residues long. CDR3 sequence (DNA): TGCGCCAGCAGCTGGGGCCCAATCACGGGTCAGCCCCAGCATTTT. Its protein product is CASSWGPITGQPQHF.

The J gene is TRBJ1-2, the V gene TRBV19, with a weak D call TRBD1 (5 bases). The germline CDR1 and CDR2 sequences are LNHDA and SQIVND (reference sequence). The CDR3 has 17 residues. Trimming removed 3 bases from V and 2 bases from J, with 19 bases in between. The CDR3 DNA sequence: TGTGCCAGTAGTATTACCCGATCCACCGGGACGAACTATGGCTACACCTTC. This gives the protein CASSITRSTGTNYGYTF.

A word on this clonotype: This may arise from a read error, as a much more abundant clone is one base away. The chain uses TRBV4-3 and TRBJ2-3; 7 bases are a match to TRBD2. CDR1 and CDR2 from the germline V gene are LGHNA and YSLEER. Trimming took 3 bases from V and 2 from J; bases not matched to a gene: 2. This CDR3 contains 14 residues. The CDR3 coding sequence is TGCGCCAGCAGCCACGCGGGGGACACAGATACGCAGTATTTT. Amino acids: CASSHAGDTDTQYF.